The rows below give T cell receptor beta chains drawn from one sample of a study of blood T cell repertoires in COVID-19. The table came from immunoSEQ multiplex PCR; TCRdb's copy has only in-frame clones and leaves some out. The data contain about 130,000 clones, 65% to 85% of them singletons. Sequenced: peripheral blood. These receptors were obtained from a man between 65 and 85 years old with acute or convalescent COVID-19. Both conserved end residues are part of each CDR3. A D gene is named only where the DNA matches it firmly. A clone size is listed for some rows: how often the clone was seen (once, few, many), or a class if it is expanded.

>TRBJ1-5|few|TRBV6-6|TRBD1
CASSYDRVVGQPQHF
TGTGCCAGCAGTTACGACAGGGTGGTTGGTCAGCCCCAGCATTTT
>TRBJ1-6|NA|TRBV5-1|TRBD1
CASSLAGTGNSPLHF
TGCGCCAGCAGCTTGGCCGGGACAGGGAATTCACCCCTCCACTTT
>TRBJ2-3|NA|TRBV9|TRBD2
CASSVGTSGGGGTDTQYF
TGTGCCAGCAGCGTAGGGACTAGCGGGGGAGGCGGCACAGATACGCAGTATTTT
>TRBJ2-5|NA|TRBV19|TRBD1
CASGQGVRETQYF
TGTGCCAGCGGACAGGGTGTGCGAGAGACCCAGTACTTC
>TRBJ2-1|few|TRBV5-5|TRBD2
CASSLRGGRGLENEQFF
TGTGCCAGCAGCTTGAGGGGGGGCCGGGGACTAGAGAATGAGCAGTTCTTC
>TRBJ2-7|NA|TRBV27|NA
CASSFRQQVTYEQYF
TGTGCCAGCAGTTTCCGACAACAGGTTACCTACGAGCAGTACTTC
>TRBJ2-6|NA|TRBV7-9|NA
CASNQISGANVLTF
TGTGCCAGCAACCAGATCTCTGGGGCCAACGTCCTGACTTTC
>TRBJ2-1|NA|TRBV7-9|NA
CASSAPSSPYNEQFF
TGTGCCAGCAGCGCCCCTAGCTCCCCCTACAATGAGCAGTTCTTC
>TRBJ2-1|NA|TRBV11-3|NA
CASSLGGGAFNEQFF
TGTGCCAGCAGCTTAGGAGGGGGGGCCTTCAATGAGCAGTTCTTC
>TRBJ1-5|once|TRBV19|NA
CASRKPPGHSNQPQHF
TGTGCCAGTAGGAAACCCCCGGGACACAGCAATCAGCCCCAGCATTTT
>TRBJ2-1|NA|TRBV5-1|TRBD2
CASSVLAGGPANEQFF
TGCGCCAGCAGCGTTTTAGCGGGGGGGCCCGCCAATGAGCAGTTCTTC
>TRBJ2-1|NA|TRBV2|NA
CASTGLLGMNEQFF
TGTGCCAGTACGGGACTTTTGGGTATGAATGAGCAGTTCTTC
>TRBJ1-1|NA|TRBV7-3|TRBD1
CASSTQGENTEAFF
TGTGCCAGCAGCACACAGGGGGAGAACACTGAAGCTTTCTTT
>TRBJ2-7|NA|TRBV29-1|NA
CSVEDRGRPYEQYF
TGCAGCGTTGAAGACCGGGGGAGGCCCTACGAGCAGTACTTC
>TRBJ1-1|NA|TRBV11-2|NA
CASSFSVNTEAFF
TGTGCCAGCAGCTTTTCGGTGAACACTGAAGCTTTCTTT
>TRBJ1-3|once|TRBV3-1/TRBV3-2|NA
CASSPSGGSHVGNTIYF
TGTGCCAGCAGCCCATCAGGCGGGTCGCACGTCGGAAACACCATATATTTT
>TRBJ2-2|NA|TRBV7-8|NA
CASRTYTGELFF
TGTGCCAGCAGGACTTACACCGGGGAGCTGTTTTTT
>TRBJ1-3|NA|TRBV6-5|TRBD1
CASSPGGAGNTIYF
TGTGCCAGCAGTCCAGGGGGCGCAGGAAACACCATATATTTT
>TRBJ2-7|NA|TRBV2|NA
CASSRGVAPYEQYF
TGTGCCAGCAGTCGCGGGGTAGCCCCCTACGAGCAGTACTTC
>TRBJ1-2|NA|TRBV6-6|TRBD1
CASSYGQGGGYTF
TGTGCCAGCAGTTACGGACAGGGTGGTGGCTACACCTTC
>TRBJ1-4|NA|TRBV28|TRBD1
CASSSKPGQGHEKLFF
TGTGCCAGCAGTTCGAAACCGGGACAGGGTCACGAAAAACTGTTTTTT
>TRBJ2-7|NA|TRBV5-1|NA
CASSPPPGYYPYEQYF
TGCGCCAGCAGCCCCCCTCCGGGATACTACCCCTACGAGCAGTACTTC
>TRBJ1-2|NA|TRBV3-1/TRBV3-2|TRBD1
CASSQGFRGLRGYTF
TGTGCCAGCAGCCAAGGATTTAGGGGGCTAAGAGGCTACACCTTC
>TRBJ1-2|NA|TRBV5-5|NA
CASSSMSYGYTF
TGTGCCAGCAGCTCCATGAGCTATGGCTACACCTTC
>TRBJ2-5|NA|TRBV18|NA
CASSPPVTRTLQETQYF
TGTGCCAGCTCACCACCGGTGACTAGGACCCTACAAGAGACCCAGTACTTC
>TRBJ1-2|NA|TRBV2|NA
CASSEWGLNYGYTF
TGTGCCAGCAGTGAATGGGGGCTCAACTATGGCTACACCTTC
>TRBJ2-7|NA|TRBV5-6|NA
CASSLDNEQYF
TGTGCCAGCAGCTTAGACAACGAGCAGTACTTC
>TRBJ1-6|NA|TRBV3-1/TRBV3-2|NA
CASSSQGRNSPLHF
TGTGCCAGCAGCTCGCAGGGCAGGAATTCACCCCTCCACTTT
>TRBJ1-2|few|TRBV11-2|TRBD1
CASSLDFDRTGYGYTF
TGTGCCAGCAGCTTAGATTTCGACAGGACAGGGTATGGCTACACCTTC
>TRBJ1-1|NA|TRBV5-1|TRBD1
CASSERQGETEAFF
TGCGCCAGCAGCGAAAGACAGGGGGAGACTGAAGCTTTCTTT
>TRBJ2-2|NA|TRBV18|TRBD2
CASQEERRGGLTGELFF
TGTGCCAGCCAGGAGGAACGTCGGGGGGGCCTCACCGGGGAGCTGTTTTTT
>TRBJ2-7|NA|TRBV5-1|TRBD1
CASSEGQGGYEQYF
TGCGCCAGCAGCGAAGGACAGGGAGGATACGAGCAGTACTTC
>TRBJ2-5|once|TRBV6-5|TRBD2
CASRRGAETQYF
TGTGCCAGCAGGCGGGGGGCGGAGACCCAGTACTTC
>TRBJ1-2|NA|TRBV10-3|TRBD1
CATTGNYGYTF
TGTGCCACGACAGGGAACTATGGCTACACCTTC
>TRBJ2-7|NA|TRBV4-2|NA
CASSQEVSGPAYEQYF
TGTGCCAGCAGCCAAGAGGTCAGCGGGCCCGCCTACGAGCAGTACTTC
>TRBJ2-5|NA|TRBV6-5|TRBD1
CASTLGQGQQETQYF
TGTGCCAGCACTTTAGGACAGGGACAGCAAGAGACCCAGTACTTC
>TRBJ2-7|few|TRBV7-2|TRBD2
CASSLGGTSVAYEQYF
TGTGCCAGCAGCTTAGGGGGGACTAGCGTTGCCTACGAGCAGTACTTC
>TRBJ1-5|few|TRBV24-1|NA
CATSHRADQPQHF
TGTGCCACCAGTCACAGGGCTGATCAGCCCCAGCATTTT
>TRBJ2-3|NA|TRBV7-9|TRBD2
CASSSPRYAGEADTQYF
TGTGCCAGCAGCTCCCCCAGGTATGCGGGGGAGGCAGATACGCAGTATTTT